This TCR beta chain was captured by sequencing in a study of somatic mutations in cytotoxic T cells in rheumatoid arthritis. Germline lookup yields CDR1 SGHVS and CDR2 FNYEAQ. The CDR3 sequence is 15 residues long. Trimming cost V 5 bases and J 5 bases; bases outside gene matches: 9. Both CD4+ and CD8+ cells were separated through positive magnetic bead selection, and their purity was verified using flow cytometry. Original handling: Patient CD8+ clones above 1% seldom matched published virus-specific TCRB sequences. The assay was immunoSEQ multiplex PCR, and TCRdb's table has in-frame clones only and misses some. V and J calls and clone size follow that table, whereas D and trimming were derived from the DNA. The table shows about 4,300 clones, with roughly 75% occurring only once.

This chain joins TRBV7-6 and TRBJ2-3; 8 bases agree with TRBD2. The clonotype was recovered from a woman aged 55-69 years with rheumatoid arthritis. Sequencing was done on a sample of CD8+ T cells sorted from blood. CDR3 residues: CASSLIGGGQDTQYF. DNA of the CDR3: TGTGCCAGCAGCCTAATCGGGGGGGGCCAAGATACGCAGTATTTT.